This is a list of T cell receptor beta chains from one sample in a study of a mutant IDH1 vaccine in newly diagnosed glioma. Using immunoSEQ multiplex PCR, the repertoire was profiled, and TCRdb retains in-frame clones only, with some absent. The table has 30,000 to 40,000 clones, roughly 78% seen once. Sequencing used PBMCs, obtained from a glioma patient treated with radiotherapy, temozolomide or both. The receptors come from a man between 35 and 55 years old with glioma. Some clones in this sample may be carry-over from other donors' samples. Both conserved end residues are part of each CDR3. Fields, in order: J gene, V gene, CDR3 protein.

J gene: TRBJ2-3
V gene: TRBV6-1
CDR3 protein: CASSEGGRDTQYF

J gene: TRBJ1-1
V gene: TRBV28
CDR3 protein: CASSPQTAPNTEAFF

J gene: TRBJ2-3
V gene: TRBV10-3
CDR3 protein: CAISGWTEDTDTQYF

J gene: TRBJ2-5
V gene: TRBV5-4
CDR3 protein: CASSLAGQQETQYF

J gene: TRBJ1-4
V gene: TRBV20-1
CDR3 protein: CSPRGVEKLFF

J gene: TRBJ1-2
V gene: TRBV7-2
CDR3 protein: CASSLLMGGYDYGYTF

J gene: TRBJ2-1
V gene: TRBV10-3
CDR3 protein: CAISERQDPYNEQFF

J gene: TRBJ1-1
V gene: TRBV5-1
CDR3 protein: CASSFQGRETEAFF

J gene: TRBJ1-1
V gene: TRBV7-9
CDR3 protein: CASRRTENTEAFF

J gene: TRBJ1-4
V gene: TRBV29-1
CDR3 protein: CSVAAGALTNEKLFF

J gene: TRBJ2-2
V gene: TRBV9
CDR3 protein: CASSAQVSNTGELFF

J gene: TRBJ1-3
V gene: TRBV30
CDR3 protein: CAWRRGQGLTGNTIYF

J gene: TRBJ1-2
V gene: TRBV6-5
CDR3 protein: CASRRQGNYGYTF

J gene: TRBJ2-1
V gene: TRBV6-5
CDR3 protein: CASSGRGGNEQFF

J gene: TRBJ2-7
V gene: TRBV4-1
CDR3 protein: CASSLGQGVGYEQYF

J gene: TRBJ1-2
V gene: TRBV6-5
CDR3 protein: CASSPTGFGYTF

J gene: TRBJ1-1
V gene: TRBV28
CDR3 protein: CASSLRGSDVAEAFF

J gene: TRBJ1-6
V gene: TRBV5-1
CDR3 protein: CASSPGQSNSPLHF

J gene: TRBJ1-6
V gene: TRBV7-9
CDR3 protein: CASSFIPASGKLLHF

J gene: TRBJ2-7
V gene: TRBV5-7
CDR3 protein: CASSLETPPEQYF

J gene: TRBJ2-1
V gene: TRBV4-3
CDR3 protein: CASSQSWRQYNEQFF

J gene: TRBJ1-1
V gene: TRBV2
CDR3 protein: CASRGVARGTEAFF

J gene: TRBJ1-2
V gene: TRBV28
CDR3 protein: CASSNTPGQGPNYGYTF

J gene: TRBJ1-5
V gene: TRBV30
CDR3 protein: CAWSVRGGDHQPQHF

J gene: TRBJ1-1
V gene: TRBV18
CDR3 protein: CASSLSDRAEAFF

J gene: TRBJ1-2
V gene: TRBV20-1
CDR3 protein: CSATPGGYTF

J gene: TRBJ1-4
V gene: TRBV9
CDR3 protein: CASSVEQGQGEKLFF

J gene: TRBJ1-4
V gene: TRBV9
CDR3 protein: CASSPRQWEKLFF

J gene: TRBJ1-3
V gene: TRBV6-5
CDR3 protein: CASSPLTGGGNTIYF

J gene: TRBJ1-3
V gene: TRBV19
CDR3 protein: CASSRQGVFGNTIYF

J gene: TRBJ1-3
V gene: TRBV7-2
CDR3 protein: CASSPRNTNSGNTIYF

J gene: TRBJ2-5
V gene: TRBV2
CDR3 protein: CASMRLAGGPWETQYF

J gene: TRBJ1-5
V gene: TRBV19
CDR3 protein: CATGDWGNQPQHF